A selection of T cell receptor beta chains follows, all from one sample in a study of technical replicates of blood from several donors. Here immunoSEQ multiplex PCR was the method, and the copy in TCRdb shows in-frame clones only, minus some. The sample has roughly 65,000 clones; 88% are singletons. The sample comprised PBMCs. These receptor sequences come from a human donor in good health. Some clones in this sample may be carry-over from other donors' samples. CDR3s include the opening cysteine and the closing phenylalanine or tryptophan. The order of the fields is D gene, V gene, J gene, clone size, CDR3 protein, CDR3 DNA. The D gene is left open where the match is weak. Part of the rows lack a size; the others show once, few, many or a class for expanded clones.

NA,TRBV7-3,TRBJ2-1,few,CASSLGTAPFGDNEQFF,TGTGCCAGCAGCTTGGGGACTGCCCCCTTCGGGGACAATGAGCAGTTCTTC
NA,TRBV5-1,TRBJ1-1,NA,CASSLEPGGDTEAFF,TGCGCCAGCAGCTTGGAACCCGGGGGGGACACTGAAGCTTTCTTT
NA,TRBV7-9,TRBJ1-4,NA,CASSARTGKNEKLFF,TGTGCCAGCAGCGCGCGAACAGGGAAAAATGAAAAACTGTTTTTT
NA,TRBV5-4,TRBJ2-1,NA,CASRNLGQSSYNEQFF,TGTGCCAGCAGAAACCTAGGCCAGAGCTCCTACAATGAGCAGTTCTTC
TRBD2,TRBV2,TRBJ2-5,NA,CASSPAGGRETQYF,TGTGCCAGCAGCCCAGCGGGGGGGCGCGAGACCCAGTACTTC
TRBD1,TRBV19,TRBJ2-5,NA,CASSIVSPGGRETQYF,TGTGCCAGTAGTATAGTTTCCCCAGGGGGCAGAGAGACCCAGTACTTC
NA,TRBV5-8,TRBJ1-1,NA,CASSLFRDREAFF,TGTGCCAGCAGCTTGTTCCGTGACAGGGAAGCTTTCTTT
TRBD1,TRBV7-2,TRBJ1-1,NA,CASSLLRWLDRGMNTEAFF,TGTGCCAGCAGCTTATTAAGATGGCTGGACAGGGGAATGAACACTGAAGCTTTCTTT
NA,TRBV14,TRBJ2-7,NA,CASSQDPSRARAPFEQYF,TGTGCCAGCAGCCAAGATCCCAGCCGTGCGAGGGCTCCGTTCGAGCAGTACTTC
TRBD2,TRBV11-2,TRBJ2-7,NA,CASSLFTSGGPSSYEQYF,TGTGCCAGCAGCTTATTTACTAGCGGGGGGCCGAGCTCCTACGAGCAGTACTTC
TRBD1,TRBV7-9,TRBJ1-2,NA,CASSLDRSLIYGYTF,TGTGCCAGCAGCTTGGACAGGTCGTTGATCTATGGCTACACCTTC
NA,TRBV7-3,TRBJ1-2,few,CASSLSPTAGEDGYTF,TGTGCCAGCAGCTTAAGCCCTACGGCCGGAGAAGATGGCTACACCTTC
NA,TRBV29-1,TRBJ2-7,NA,CSVEQGSSYEQYF,TGCAGCGTTGAACAGGGGTCTTCCTACGAGCAGTACTTC
NA,TRBV5-1,TRBJ2-3,NA,CASNRRGSDGGYTQYF,TGCGCCAGCAACCGACGGGGGTCCGATGGAGGGTATACGCAGTATTTT
TRBD2,TRBV19,TRBJ2-1,NA,CASSIPGLPYNEQFF,TGTGCCAGTAGTATCCCGGGACTACCCTACAATGAGCAGTTCTTC
NA,TRBV9,TRBJ1-3,NA,CASTAGSGNTIYF,TGTGCCAGCACTGCAGGGTCGGGAAACACCATATATTTT
TRBD1,TRBV29-1,TRBJ1-2,few,CSDSDRATGYTF,TGCAGCGATTCGGACAGGGCCACGGGCTACACCTTC